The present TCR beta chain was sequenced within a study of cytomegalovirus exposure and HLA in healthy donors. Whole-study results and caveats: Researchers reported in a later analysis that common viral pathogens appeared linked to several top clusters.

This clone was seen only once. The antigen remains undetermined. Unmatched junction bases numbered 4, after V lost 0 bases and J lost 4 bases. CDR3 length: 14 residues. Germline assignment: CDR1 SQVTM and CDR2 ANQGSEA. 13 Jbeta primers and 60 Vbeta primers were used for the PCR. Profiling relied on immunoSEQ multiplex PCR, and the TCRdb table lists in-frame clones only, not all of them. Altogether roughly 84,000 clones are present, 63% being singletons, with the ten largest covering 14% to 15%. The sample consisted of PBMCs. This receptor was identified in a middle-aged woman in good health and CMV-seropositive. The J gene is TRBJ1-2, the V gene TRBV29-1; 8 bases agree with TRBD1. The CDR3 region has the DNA TGCAGCGTTGAAGAGGCAGGGGGCGGCTATGGCTACACCTTC. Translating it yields CSVEEAGGGYGYTF.